The next 2 T cell receptor beta chains were all read from a single sample in a study of memory CD4+ T cells and cytomegalovirus serostatus. The method was immunoSEQ multiplex PCR; TCRdb's version includes in-frame clones alone and lacks a portion of them. In the table there are about 31,000 clones, around 74% of which are singletons. Single viable CD3+CD4+CD8-CD45RO+ cells were sorted as the memory CD4+ T cells. Sequenced material: memory CD4+ T cells from blood. The receptors here all came from an adult in good health and CMV-seronegative. Some clones in this sample may be carry-over from other donors' samples.

The chain is built from TRBV5-1 and TRBJ2-3, with 10 bases that match TRBD2. This CDR3 is built from 15 residues. Germline V gene sequence: CDR1 SGHRS, CDR2 YFSETQ. V trimming: 4 bases; J trimming: 4 bases; junction bases outside the gene matches: 6. CDR3: CASSLSGGASDTQYF. The CDR3 coding sequence is TGCGCCAGCAGCCTCAGCGGGGGGGCGTCAGATACGCAGTATTTT. The full variable domain, rest sourced from reference TRBV5-1 and TRBJ2-3, is KAGVTQTPRYLIKTRGQQVTLSCSPISGHRSVSWYQQTPGQGLQFLFEYFSETQRNKGNFPGRFSGRQFSNSRSEMNVSTLELGDSALYLCASSLSGGASDTQYFGPGTRLTVL.

The chain uses TRBV28 and TRBJ1-5; the D gene is possibly TRBD1 (6 bases). V lost 5 bases and J lost 11, with 16 bases in between. CDR3 size: 13 residues. Germline V CDR1 and CDR2: MDHEN, SYDVKM. CDR3 region: CASSPGTPRTQHF. The CDR3, as DNA: TGTGCCAGCAGTCCCGGGACACCGAGGACCCAGCATTTT. The full variable domain, rest sourced from reference TRBV28 and TRBJ1-5, is DVKVTQSSRYLVKRTGEKVFLECVQDMDHENMFWYRQDPGLGLRLIYFSYDVKMKEKGDIPEGYSVSREKKERFSLILESASTNQTSMYLCASSPGTPRTQHFGDGTRLSIL.